The rows below give T cell receptor beta chains drawn from one sample of a study of OX40 agonist ivuxolimab in advanced cancers. Sequencing was performed with immunoSEQ multiplex PCR; in TCRdb, only in-frame clones are kept and a portion is missing. The table lists approximately 92,000 clones, approximately 80% of them singletons, with 4.5% to 5.5% in the top ten. This specimen consisted of CD4+ or CD8+ T cells sorted from blood, obtained in a trial of the OX40 agonist ivuxolimab. These TCRs come from an adult with an advanced solid tumor such as melanoma, head and neck, liver or kidney cancer. The CDR3 runs from the conserved cysteine through the conserved F or W.

cdr3_length v_call cdr3_aa
13 TRBV29-1 CSVESVAGHEQYF
15 TRBV6-1 CASSEAFGLGYEQYF
15 TRBV18 CASTRYRGGNEKLFF
15 TRBV5-1 CASSANSGGTGELFF
13 TRBV7-9 CASSLGQGARQYF
14 TRBV6-6 CASSYGQGPTEAFF
14 TRBV6-4 CASSRQAGAYEQFF
14 TRBV10-1 CASSGTGRNSPLHF
14 TRBV30 CAWSPDSGANVLTF
17 TRBV7-2 CASSSGPKGQGNYGYTF
18 TRBV10-3 CAISESGRLAGSYNEQFF
15 TRBV5-1 CASSLGRGGGNEQYF
15 TRBV9 CASSVDGWAQETQYF
14 TRBV27 CASSLAGGTDTQYF
13 TRBV18 CASSTGTGNEQFF
17 TRBV5-1 CASSLVNRGTGNTEAFF
15 TRBV5-6 CASSRRTQGTDTQYF
13 TRBV11-3 CASSLRRGHEQYF
15 TRBV2 CASSGQGMTNEKLFF
16 TRBV7-8 CASSTTGKGAQETQYF
13 TRBV30 CAWSVQEDSPLHF
13 TRBV7-2 CASTGTSVDEQFF
14 TRBV6-1 CASCYREENEKLFF
13 TRBV6-5 CASSYSSGGKLFF
13 TRBV10-1 CASSDVVRDTQYF
18 TRBV7-2 CASSPREAGVGLGETQYF
17 TRBV25-1 CASSDPRRGAMGEKLFF
12 TRBV30 CAWSVSFNGYTF
14 TRBV5-4 CASSFRGLEPEQYF
13 TRBV7-9 CASSSRTGYEQYF
15 TRBV12-5 CASGLVQGGTDTQYF
14 TRBV10-3 CAISEAGPFYGYTF
14 TRBV5-1 CASSLGGYNEKLFF
15 TRBV28 CASSLAGERSDTQYF
17 TRBV11-2 CASSPRDGGVRAETQYF
17 TRBV4-2 CASSPRLAGGRTDTQYF
12 TRBV7-9 CASSRQNQPQHF
15 TRBV19 CASSTRGGALYEQYF
13 TRBV2 CASSDKFNEKLFF
17 TRBV15 CATSRDKLGTGSYEQYF
14 TRBV27 CASSPQRTNEKLFF
13 TRBV2 CASSANILYEQYF
15 TRBV6-5 CASSMAEPSSYEQYF
16 TRBV7-6 CASSLGVIALGEKLFF
18 TRBV7-9 CASSSWTGSIFDKNIQYF
18 TRBV18 CASSPGTSGPLSTDTQYF
16 TRBV7-2 CASSPRAGPSTDTQYF
14 TRBV19 CAWGCPGASQPQHF
14 TRBV5-6 CASSPAGHDNEQFF
13 TRBV11-2 CASSLALGGEQYF
16 TRBV5-6 CASSPLAASSYNEQFF
14 TRBV5-4 CASSLGGTNEKLFF
15 TRBV5-1 CASSLEGALHQPQHF
15 TRBV7-9 CASSDGRRSNQPQHF
18 TRBV27 CASSLSRGLGSANEKLFF
14 TRBV6-1 CASSDLSTNTEAFF